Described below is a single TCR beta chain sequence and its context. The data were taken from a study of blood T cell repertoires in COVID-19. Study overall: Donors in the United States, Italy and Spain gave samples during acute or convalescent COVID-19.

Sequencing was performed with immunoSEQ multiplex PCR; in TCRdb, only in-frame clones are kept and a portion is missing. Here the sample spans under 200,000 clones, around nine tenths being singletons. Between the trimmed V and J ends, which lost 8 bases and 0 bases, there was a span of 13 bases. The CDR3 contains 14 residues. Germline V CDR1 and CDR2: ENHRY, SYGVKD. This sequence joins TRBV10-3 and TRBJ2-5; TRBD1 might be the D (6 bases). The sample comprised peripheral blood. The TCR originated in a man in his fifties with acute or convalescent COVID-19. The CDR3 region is CAIGDTPYQETQYF. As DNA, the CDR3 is TGTGCCATCGGGGACACCCCGTACCAAGAGACCCAGTACTTC.